This TCR beta chain was profiled in a study of CD8 T cells in Susac syndrome. Germline assignment: CDR1 KGHDR and CDR2 SFDVKD. The CDR3 covers 11 residues. V gave up 4 bases and J gave up 8 bases, with 6 bases separating them. Random hexamers served to reverse transcribe roughly 0.45 to 1 ug RNA. From the immunoSEQ multiplex PCR reads, TCRdb called clonotypes with MiXCR, one entry per CDR3 protein. The repertoire includes roughly 80,000 distinct CDR3 sequences, about 93% of them detected once, and about 0.25% sits in the top ten. The chain couples TRBV24-1 to TRBJ2-3; D remains ambiguous. The sample was CD8+ T cells from PBMCs. The sequence came from a human donor in good health. CDR3 sequence: CATSEWGTQYF. The CDR3 DNA reads as TGTGCCACCAGTGAGTGGGGTACGCAGTATTTT.